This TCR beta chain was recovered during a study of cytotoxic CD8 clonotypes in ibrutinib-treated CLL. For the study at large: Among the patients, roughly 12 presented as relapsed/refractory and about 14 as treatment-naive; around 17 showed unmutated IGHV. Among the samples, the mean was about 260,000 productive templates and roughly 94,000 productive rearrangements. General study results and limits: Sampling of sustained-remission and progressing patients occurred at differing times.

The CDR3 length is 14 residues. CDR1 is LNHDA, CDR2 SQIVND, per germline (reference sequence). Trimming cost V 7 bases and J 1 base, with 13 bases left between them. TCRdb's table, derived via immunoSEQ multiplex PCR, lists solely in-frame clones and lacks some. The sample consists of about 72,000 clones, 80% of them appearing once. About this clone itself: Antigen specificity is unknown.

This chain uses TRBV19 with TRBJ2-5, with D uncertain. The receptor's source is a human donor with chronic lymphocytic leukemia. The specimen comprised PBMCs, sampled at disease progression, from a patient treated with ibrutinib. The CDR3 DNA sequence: TGTGCCAGTAAAGTGACAACCTTCCAAGAGACCCAGTACTTC. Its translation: CASKVTTFQETQYF.